These 30 T cell receptor beta chains originate from one sample sequenced in a study of shared clonotypes between healthy human individuals. Measured with immunoSEQ multiplex PCR; TCRdb has only the in-frame clones, and not every one. Of about 2.1 million clones in the sample, about 93% were seen once. Naive-designated CD8 cells lacked CD45RO, were positively enriched for CCR7, and omitted terminally differentiated effector memory CD45RA+ cells. Sequencing input: naive CD8+ T cells from PBMCs. The receptors were gathered from a man younger than 30 in good health. Some clones in this sample may be carry-over from other donors' samples.

The J gene is TRBJ1-5, the V gene TRBV27; 10 bases are a match to TRBD1. Trimming cost V 5 bases and J 3 bases; bases outside gene matches: 4. The CDR3 spans 15 residues. CDR1 MNHEY and CDR2 SMNVEV come from the germline V gene (reference sequence). CDR3: CASSRDRGPNQPQHF. The CDR3 coding sequence is TGTGCCAGCAGTCGAGACAGGGGGCCCAATCAGCCCCAGCATTTT.

The chain carries TRBV28 and TRBJ2-1; the D gene is possibly TRBD2 (6 bases). The CDR3 is made up of 14 amino acids. V was clipped by 6 bases and J by 13 bases, with 22 bases between them. Per the germline V gene, CDR1 is MDHEN and CDR2 is SYDVKM. CDR3: CASREAILAPNQFF. The CDR3 DNA reads as TGTGCCAGCAGAGAGGCAATACTAGCTCCCAACCAGTTCTTC.

The chain uses TRBV28 and TRBJ1-2; possible D gene TRBD1, 5 bases. The germline V gene has CDR1 MDHEN and CDR2 SYDVKM. This CDR3 region has 10 residues. Trimming took 11 bases from V and 7 from J, leaving 11 bases between them. As DNA, the CDR3 is TGTGCCTGGGGGAATTCTGGCTACACCTTC. This gives the protein CAWGNSGYTF.

The V gene is TRBV27, the J gene TRBJ1-2; 8 nucleotides line up with TRBD1. Germline V CDR1 and CDR2: MNHEY, SMNVEV (reference sequence). This CDR3 comprises 15 residues. With V trimmed by 3 bases and J by 4 bases, 7 bases remained unmatched. The CDR3 region is CASSFRTGKFYGYTF. CDR3 bases: TGTGCCAGCAGTTTTAGGACAGGGAAATTCTATGGCTACACCTTC.

The sample holds a few counts of this clone. This specimen includes other DNA sequences encoding the same CDR3. V and J are TRBV9 and TRBJ2-7, with 9 bases aligning to TRBD1. Germline CDR1 is SGDLS and CDR2 is YYNGEE. V trimming: 4 bases; J trimming: 2 bases; junction bases outside the gene matches: 4. The CDR3 has 14 amino acids. The CDR3, as DNA: TGTGCCAGCAGCCCAGGGACAGGGCCCTACGAGCAGTACTTC. Amino acid sequence: CASSPGTGPYEQYF.

The chain recombines TRBV5-5 with TRBJ2-7; D remains ambiguous. Deletions cut 0 bases from V and 2 bases from J, with 12 bases between. Germline values: CDR1 SGHKS, CDR2 YYEKEE (reference sequence). The CDR3 extends over 15 amino acids. Written as DNA, the CDR3 is TGTGCCAGCAGCTTGGAGGGCCAGAGAGCCTACGAGCAGTACTTC. Its protein is CASSLEGQRAYEQYF.

As to this clone: Different DNA sequences within this sample yield the same CDR3. The V gene is TRBV19, the J gene TRBJ2-1; 9 positions match TRBD2. The CDR3 loop spans 15 amino acids. Germline V gene lookup returns CDR1 LNHDA and CDR2 SQIVND (reference sequence). V was clipped by 6 bases and J by 2 bases; unmatched bases: 5. CDR3 sequence reads: CASSITSGPYNEQFF. CDR3 DNA: TGTGCCAGTAGCATAACTAGCGGGCCCTACAATGAGCAGTTCTTC.

The chain links TRBV11-2 to TRBJ2-2; D gene unclear. Trimming removed 2 bases at V and 1 base at J, with 8 bases between. Looked up from germline, CDR1 is SGHAT and CDR2 is FQNNGV. The CDR3 has 15 residues. DNA of the CDR3: TGTGCCAGCAGCTTACCCGGGCTGAACACCGGGGAGCTGTTTTTT. It is translated as CASSLPGLNTGELFF.

For the CDR3, the DNA is TGTGCCAGCAGTTTATGGCAGGGGGCAGGGAATGAGCAGTTCTTC. This translates into CASSLWQGAGNEQFF. The V call is TRBV28, the J call TRBJ2-1; 8 positions match TRBD1. Trimming at V came to 0 bases and at J to 7 bases, leaving 5 bases not matched to a gene. Per the germline V gene, CDR1 is MDHEN and CDR2 is SYDVKM. The CDR3 is 15 residues long.

The J gene is TRBJ1-5, the V gene TRBV2; 7 nucleotides agree with TRBD1. CDR3 length: 17 amino acids. Trimming at V came to 1 base and at J to 0 bases, leaving 6 bases not matched to a gene. Germline V gives CDR1 SNHLY, CDR2 FYNNEI. The CDR3 here is CASSEVGRGYSNQPQHF. The CDR3 DNA sequence: TGTGCCAGCAGTGAAGTCGGCAGGGGGTATAGCAATCAGCCCCAGCATTTT.

Comment on this clone: Other DNA sequences in the same sample also yield this CDR3. The V and J genes are TRBV15 and TRBJ1-4; 8 positions agree with TRBD1. This CDR3 region has 14 residues. V dropped 3 bases and J dropped 5; count of bases not matched to a gene: 2. CDR1 and CDR2 (germline): LNHNV, YYDKDF (reference sequence). CDR3 sequence (DNA): TGTGCCACCAGCAGCGACAGGGGCAATGAAAAACTGTTTTTT. Translating it yields CATSSDRGNEKLFF.

The rearrangement uses TRBV29-1 and TRBJ2-2, with 9 nucleotides matching TRBD2. Looked up from germline, CDR1 is SQVTM and CDR2 is ANQGSEA. The CDR3 totals 14 residues. Trimming removed 7 bases from V and 0 bases from J; junction bases left unmatched: 3. Here the CDR3 DNA reads TGCAGCGCTCTAGCGGGAACGAACACCGGGGAGCTGTTTTTT. Translation gives CSALAGTNTGELFF.

The chain links TRBV10-3 to TRBJ2-7; 14 bases agree with TRBD2. Looked up from germline, CDR1 is ENHRY and CDR2 is SYGVKD. Trimming took 6 bases from V and 2 from J; bases not matched to a gene: 21. The CDR3 sequence is 21 residues long. CDR3 bases: TGTGCCATCAGCCTCAAGTTCCCGGGACTAGCGGGAGATTCAGGCACCTACGAGCAGTACTTC. This codes for CAISLKFPGLAGDSGTYEQYF.

The gene calls are TRBV29-1 and TRBJ2-1; D is unclear. Germline V gene data show CDR1 as SQVTM and CDR2 as ANQGSEA. Between the trimmed V and J ends, which lost 8 bases and 3 bases, there was a span of 11 bases. The CDR3 totals 12 residues. Here the CDR3 reads CSCVGHYNEQFF. CDR3 bases: TGCAGCTGCGTGGGCCACTACAATGAGCAGTTCTTC.

This chain joins TRBV21-1 and TRBJ1-2. TRBV21-1 is an annotated pseudogene. This CDR3 is 16 amino acids long. Here the CDR3 reads CASSPPLSLPAPFYTF. The DNA of the CDR3 is TGTGCCAGCAGCCCCCCCTTATCGCTGCCTGCACCTTTTTACACCTTC.

The chain uses TRBV7-9 and TRBJ2-7, with TRBD1 matching 9 bases. CDR1 is SEHNR, CDR2 FQNEAQ, per germline (reference sequence). The V and J ends lost 3 bases and 6 bases, in that order; junction bases with no gene match: 3. This CDR3 has 13 residues. CDR3 bases: TGTGCCAGCAGCTTTGGACAGGGGAGCGAGCAGTACTTC. Protein product: CASSFGQGSEQYF.

The chain has TRBV19 and TRBJ1-4; D ambiguous. The V end was cut by 3 bases, the J end by 0 bases, with 5 bases between. The CDR3 runs 14 residues. The germline V gene encodes CDR1 LNHDA and CDR2 SQIVND (reference sequence). CDR3 sequence: CASSIRTTNEKLFF. The CDR3 coding sequence is TGTGCCAGTAGTATTCGGACAACTAATGAAAAACTGTTTTTT. Together with reference TRBV19 and TRBJ1-4, the CDR3 gives the full variable domain: DGGITQSPKYLFRKEGQNVTLSCEQNLNHDAMYWYRQDPGQGLRLIYYSQIVNDFQKGDIAEGYSVSREKKESFPLTVTSAQKNPTAFYLCASSIRTTNEKLFFGSGTQLSVL.

CDR3 bases: TGTGCCAGCGGGAAGACCGTCGGAGGCTCCTACGAGCAGTACTTC. It specifies CASGKTVGGSYEQYF. The chain employs TRBV19 and TRBJ2-7, with a tentative D call TRBD2 (5 bases). V dropped 9 bases and J dropped 0 bases, with 18 bases sitting between them. The germline gives CDR1 LNHDA, CDR2 SQIVND (reference sequence). This CDR3 region has 15 residues.

The chain is built from TRBV6-4 and TRBJ2-2, with no clear D. Germline V gene sequence: CDR1 MRHNA, CDR2 SNTAGT. V was pared by 0 bases and J by 4 bases, with 15 bases between. The CDR3 extends over 17 amino acids. The CDR3 bases are TGTGCCAGCAGTGACTCCATTAGCTGGGAAGGCACCGGGGAGCTGTTTTTT. It is translated as CASSDSISWEGTGELFF.

This clone was seen only once. The rearrangement uses TRBV27 and TRBJ2-7; D unclear. The V gene's germline CDR1 is MNHEY and CDR2 SMNVEV (reference sequence). CDR3 length: 13 residues. V dropped 6 bases and J dropped 0 bases, with 9 bases sitting between them. CDR3 sequence (DNA): TGTGCCAGCAGCTGGAGCCGCTCCTACGAGCAGTACTTC. Encoded protein: CASSWSRSYEQYF.

The rearrangement uses TRBV6-5 and TRBJ2-2; a possible D gene is TRBD2 (5 bases). Trimming removed 0 bases at V and 5 bases at J, with 13 bases between. From germline, CDR1 is MNHEY and CDR2 SVGAGI. The CDR3 has 16 amino acids. The CDR3 DNA is TGTGCCAGCAGTTACTCCGGGATCGGGGTGACCGGGGAGCTGTTTTTT. This translates into CASSYSGIGVTGELFF.

This sequence joins TRBV27 and TRBJ2-7, with 7 bases lining up with TRBD1. CDR1 is MNHEY, CDR2 SMNVEV, per germline (reference sequence). CDR3 length: 14 residues. Trimming cost V 5 bases and J 5 bases; bases outside gene matches: 9. This chain's CDR3 is CASSPVRGPDEQYF. For the CDR3, the DNA is TGTGCCAGCAGTCCGGTGAGGGGGCCCGACGAGCAGTACTTC.

The chain couples TRBV7-8 to TRBJ2-7, with 10 bases aligning to TRBD2. V gave up 5 bases and J gave up 7 bases; unmatched junction bases: 17. This CDR3 contains 17 residues. Germline values: CDR1 SGHVS, CDR2 FQNEAQ. DNA for the CDR3: TGTGCCAGCAGCCCCGGCTTAGCGGGAGGTAGTCCGTGGGAGCAGTACTTC. This codes for CASSPGLAGGSPWEQYF. Looking up the rest from reference TRBV7-8 and TRBJ2-7 gives the full variable domain: GAGVSQSPRYKVAKRGQDVALRCDPISGHVSLFWYQQALGQGPEFLTYFQNEAQLDKSGLPSDRFFAERPEGSVSTLKIQRTQQEDSAVYLCASSPGLAGGSPWEQYFGPGTRLTVT.

The chain uses TRBV6-1 and TRBJ1-3, with no clear D. With 6 bases removed from V and 0 bases from J, the gap between germline ends came to 12 bases. This CDR3 has 15 amino acids. In germline, CDR1 is MNHNS, CDR2 SASEGT. The CDR3 is CASSSRGGSGNTIYF. The CDR3 DNA is TGTGCCAGCAGCTCCCGAGGTGGCTCTGGAAACACCATATATTTT.

On this clone itself: Within the sample, other DNA sequences also encode this same CDR3. The chain is built from TRBV28 and TRBJ2-2; the D is unclear. The CDR3 spans 12 residues. V lost 6 bases and J 3 bases, leaving 5 bases between the germline ends. Germline lookup yields CDR1 MDHEN and CDR2 SYDVKM. CDR3 DNA sequence: TGTGCCAGCAGCTGGGACACCGGGGAGCTGTTTTTT. Translating gives CASSWDTGELFF.

This clone has a single count. The sample carries other DNA sequences with the same CDR3. The genes are TRBV27 and TRBJ1-1; unclear D gene. The CDR3 spans 13 residues. The V gene's germline CDR1 is MNHEY and CDR2 SMNVEV (reference sequence). V lost 5 bases and J 6 bases, leaving 13 bases between the germline ends. CDR3 bases: TGTGCCAGCAGTCTCTCGGCAGCAGCTGAAGCTTTCTTT. This translates into CASSLSAAAEAFF.

J is TRBJ1-5 and V is TRBV9; 8 bases fit TRBD1. CDR1 SGDLS and CDR2 YYNGEE come from the germline V gene. Trimming removed 3 bases from V and 3 bases from J; junction bases left unmatched: 5. The CDR3 runs 15 residues. CDR3 DNA sequence: TGTGCCAGCAGCGGAACAGGGGGACCCAATCAGCCCCAGCATTTT. As protein: CASSGTGGPNQPQHF.

With respect to this clone: Other nucleotide sequences in the sample specify the same CDR3. The chain carries TRBV6-5 and TRBJ1-1; a weak D match, TRBD1 (5 bases). CDR1 and CDR2 (germline): MNHEY, SVGAGI. The CDR3 covers 14 residues. Trimming removed 2 bases at V and 5 bases at J, with 12 bases between. CDR3 coding DNA: TGTGCCAGCAGTTACCTCGGGGGTAATACTGAAGCTTTCTTT. This encodes CASSYLGGNTEAFF.

A few counts support this clone. The rearrangement joins TRBV9 to TRBJ1-1; possibly TRBD1 for D (5 bases). The CDR3 length is 14 residues. The germline gives CDR1 SGDLS, CDR2 YYNGEE. V was clipped by 3 bases and J by 4 bases, with 13 bases between them. CDR3 in DNA: TGTGCCAGCAGCGATAGGACGGGGGTCACTGAAGCTTTCTTT. Translating gives CASSDRTGVTEAFF. Drawing the rest from reference TRBV9 and TRBJ1-1, the complete variable domain is DSGVTQTPKHLITATGQRVTLRCSPRSGDLSVYWYQQSLDQGLQFLIQYYNGEERAKGNILERFSAQQFPDLHSELNLSSLELGDSALYFCASSDRTGVTEAFFGQGTRLTVV.

The chain recombines TRBV7-9 with TRBJ1-5; D may be TRBD1 (5 bases). This CDR3 region has 16 residues. Trimming took off 5 bases at V and 7 bases at J, with 21 bases between the two ends. Germline CDR1 and CDR2: SEHNR and FQNEAQ (reference sequence). The CDR3 nucleotides read TGTGCCAGCAGCCGAAGTACGCCAGCCGAGGGGCAGCCCCAGCATTTT. Its protein is CASSRSTPAEGQPQHF.